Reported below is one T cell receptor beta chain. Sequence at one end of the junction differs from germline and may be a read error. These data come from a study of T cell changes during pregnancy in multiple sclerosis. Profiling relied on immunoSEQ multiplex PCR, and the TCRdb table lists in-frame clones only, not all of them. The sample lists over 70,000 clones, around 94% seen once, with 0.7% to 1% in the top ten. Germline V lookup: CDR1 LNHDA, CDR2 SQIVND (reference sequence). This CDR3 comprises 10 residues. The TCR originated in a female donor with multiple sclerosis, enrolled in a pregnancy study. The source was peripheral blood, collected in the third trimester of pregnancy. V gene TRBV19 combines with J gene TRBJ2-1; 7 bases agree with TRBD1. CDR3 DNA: TGTGCCAGTCAAGGGGGCCTCTTGGTCTTC. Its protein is CASQGGLLVF.